This TCR beta chain emerged from a study of beta chain features in type 1 diabetes. One heparinised draw of blood, averaging around 120 mL, came from each donor. This clone was observed a few times. Its antigen is as yet unknown. With 3 bases clipped from V and 2 bases from J, the junction kept 1 base outside the gene matches. The germline V gene has CDR1 SGDLS and CDR2 YYNGEE. The CDR3 contains 14 residues. Study-wide results and caveats: Researchers reported that naive, central memory and Treg TCRB repertoires appeared more similar in patients than in healthy donors. In all four CD4+ subsets, TCRB CDR3 length was significantly, moderately reduced in type 1 diabetes.

Expressed TCRB transcripts got sequenced, as all isolated RNA was reverse transcribed. Profiled with immunoSEQ multiplex PCR; TCRdb holds only in-frame clones, not every one. The sample has 300,000 to 350,000 clones; less than 15% are singletons. The chain links TRBV9 to TRBJ2-2; 7 nucleotides align to TRBD2. Source material: naive CD4+ T cells from blood. This TCR derives from a young woman with type 1 diabetes. CDR3 region: CASSASGNTGELFF. The CDR3 DNA follows: TGTGCCAGCAGCGCTAGCGGTAACACCGGGGAGCTGTTTTTT.